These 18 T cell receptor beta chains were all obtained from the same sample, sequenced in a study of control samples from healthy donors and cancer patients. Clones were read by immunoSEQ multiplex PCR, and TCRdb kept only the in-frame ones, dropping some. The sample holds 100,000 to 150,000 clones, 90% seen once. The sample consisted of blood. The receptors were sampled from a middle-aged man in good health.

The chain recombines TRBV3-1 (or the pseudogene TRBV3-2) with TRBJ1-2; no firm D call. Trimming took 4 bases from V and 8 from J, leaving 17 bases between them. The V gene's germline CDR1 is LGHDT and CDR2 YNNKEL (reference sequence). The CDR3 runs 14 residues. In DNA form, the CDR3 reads TGTGCCAGCAGCCCCCCTGGCATGGAATTGGGCTACACCTTC. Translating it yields CASSPPGMELGYTF.

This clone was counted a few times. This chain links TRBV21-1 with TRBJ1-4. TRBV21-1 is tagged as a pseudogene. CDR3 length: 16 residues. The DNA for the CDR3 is TGTGCCAGCAGCAGGAGGGACGGATACCCGAATGAAAAACTGTTTTTT. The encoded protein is CASSRRDGYPNEKLFF.

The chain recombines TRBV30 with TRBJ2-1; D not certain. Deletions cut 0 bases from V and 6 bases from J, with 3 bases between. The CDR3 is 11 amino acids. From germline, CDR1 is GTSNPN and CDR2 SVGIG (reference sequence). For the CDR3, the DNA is TGTGCCTGGAGTGTGCGCAATGAGCAGTTCTTC. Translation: CAWSVRNEQFF. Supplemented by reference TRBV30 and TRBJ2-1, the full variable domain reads SQTIHQWPATLVQPVGSPLSLECTVEGTSNPNLYWYRQAAGRGLQLLFYSVGIGQISSEVPQNLSASRPQDRQFILSSKKLLLSDSGFYLCAWSVRNEQFFGPGTRLTVL.

CDR3: CASSHDSTGTGKLAGANVLTF. The CDR3 DNA reads TGTGCCAGCAGCCACGACTCGACTGGGACAGGGAAGTTAGCTGGGGCCAACGTCCTGACTTTC. The gene calls are TRBV28 and TRBJ2-6; TRBD1 aligns across 9 bases. This CDR3 is built from 21 residues. Trimming at V came to 6 bases and at J to 2 bases, leaving 20 bases not matched to a gene. Germline V gene sequence: CDR1 MDHEN, CDR2 SYDVKM.

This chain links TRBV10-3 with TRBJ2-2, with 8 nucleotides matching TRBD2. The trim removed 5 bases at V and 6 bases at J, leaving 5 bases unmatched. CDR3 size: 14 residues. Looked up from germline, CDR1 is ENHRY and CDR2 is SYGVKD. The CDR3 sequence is CAISPGGAAGELFF. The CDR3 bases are TGTGCCATCAGTCCCGGGGGGGCCGCCGGGGAGCTGTTTTTT.

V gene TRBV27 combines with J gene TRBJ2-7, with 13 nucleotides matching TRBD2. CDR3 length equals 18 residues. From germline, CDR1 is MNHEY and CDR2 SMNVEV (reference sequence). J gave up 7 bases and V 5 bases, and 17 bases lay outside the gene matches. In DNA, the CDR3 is TGTGCCAGCAGTCAATCCCCAAGACTAGCGGGGGGCCCAGGAGAGCAGTACTTC. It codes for CASSQSPRLAGGPGEQYF.

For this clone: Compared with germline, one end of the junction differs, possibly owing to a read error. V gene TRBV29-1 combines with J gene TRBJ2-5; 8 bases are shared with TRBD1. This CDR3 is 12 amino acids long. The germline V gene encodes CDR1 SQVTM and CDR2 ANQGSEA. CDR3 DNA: TGCAGCATTGACCAGGGGGCCGAGACCCAGTACTTC. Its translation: CSIDQGAETQYF.

CDR3 sequence (DNA): TGTGCCAGCAGCTATAACTTGAGGGGGGGCCCCGGGGAGCTGTTTTTT. Translated: CASSYNLRGGPGELFF. The chain has TRBV6-6 and TRBJ2-2; perhaps TRBD2 as D (7 bases). Trimming left V 6 bases short and J 6 bases short, with 20 bases between. The CDR3 spans 16 residues. CDR1 is MNHNY and CDR2 is SVGAGI in the germline V gene (reference sequence).

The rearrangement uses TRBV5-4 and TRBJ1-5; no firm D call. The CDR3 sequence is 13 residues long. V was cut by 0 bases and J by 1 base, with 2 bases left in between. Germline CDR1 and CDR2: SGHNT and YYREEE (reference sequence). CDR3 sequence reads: CASSLDSNQPQHF. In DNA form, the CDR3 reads TGTGCCAGCAGCTTGGACAGCAATCAGCCCCAGCATTTT.

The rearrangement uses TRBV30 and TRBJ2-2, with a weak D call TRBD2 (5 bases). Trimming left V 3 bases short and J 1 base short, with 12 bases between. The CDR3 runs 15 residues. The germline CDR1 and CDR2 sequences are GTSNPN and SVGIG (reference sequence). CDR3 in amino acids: CAWSRPGMNTGELFF. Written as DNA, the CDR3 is TGTGCCTGGAGCCGGCCGGGGATGAACACCGGGGAGCTGTTTTTT.

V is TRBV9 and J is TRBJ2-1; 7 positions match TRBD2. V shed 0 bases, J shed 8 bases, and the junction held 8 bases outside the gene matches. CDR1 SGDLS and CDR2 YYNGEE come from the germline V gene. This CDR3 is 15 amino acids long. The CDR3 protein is CASSVGDGRGDEQFF. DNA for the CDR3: TGTGCCAGCAGCGTAGGGGACGGCCGGGGGGATGAGCAGTTCTTC.

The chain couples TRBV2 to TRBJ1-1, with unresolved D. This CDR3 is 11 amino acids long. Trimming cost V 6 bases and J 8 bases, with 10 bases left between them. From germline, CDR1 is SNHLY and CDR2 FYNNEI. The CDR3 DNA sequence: TGTGCCAGCAGCGCGACAAGCGAAGCTTTCTTT. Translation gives CASSATSEAFF.

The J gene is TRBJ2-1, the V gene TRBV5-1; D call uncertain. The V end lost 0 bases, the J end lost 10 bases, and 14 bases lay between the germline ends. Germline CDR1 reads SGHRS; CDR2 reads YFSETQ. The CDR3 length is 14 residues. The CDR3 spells CASSLAGGSGEQFF. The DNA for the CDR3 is TGCGCCAGCAGCTTGGCCGGCGGTTCCGGGGAGCAGTTCTTC.

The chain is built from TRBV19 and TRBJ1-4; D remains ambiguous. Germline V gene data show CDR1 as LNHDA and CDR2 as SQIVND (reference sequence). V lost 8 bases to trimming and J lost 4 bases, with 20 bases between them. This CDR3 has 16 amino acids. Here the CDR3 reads CASGPGGSLYNEKLFF. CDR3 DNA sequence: TGTGCCAGTGGCCCCGGCGGATCACTTTATAATGAAAAACTGTTTTTT. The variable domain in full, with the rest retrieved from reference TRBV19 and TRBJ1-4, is DGGITQSPKYLFRKEGQNVTLSCEQNLNHDAMYWYRQDPGQGLRLIYYSQIVNDFQKGDIAEGYSVSREKKESFPLTVTSAQKNPTAFYLCASGPGGSLYNEKLFFGSGTQLSVL.

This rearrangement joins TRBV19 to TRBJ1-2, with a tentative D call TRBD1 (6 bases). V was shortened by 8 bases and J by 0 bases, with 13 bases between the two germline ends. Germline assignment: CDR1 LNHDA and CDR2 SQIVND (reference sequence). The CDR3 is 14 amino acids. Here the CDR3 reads CASAGTPANYGYTF. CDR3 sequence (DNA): TGTGCCAGTGCCGGGACACCCGCTAACTATGGCTACACCTTC.

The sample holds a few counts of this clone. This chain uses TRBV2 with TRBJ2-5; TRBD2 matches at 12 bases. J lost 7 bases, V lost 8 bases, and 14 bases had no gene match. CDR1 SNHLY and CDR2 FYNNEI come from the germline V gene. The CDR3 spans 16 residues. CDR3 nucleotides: TGTGCCAGCGGCTCGCAGACTAGCGGGGGCCGGGGGACCCAGTACTTC. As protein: CASGSQTSGGRGTQYF.

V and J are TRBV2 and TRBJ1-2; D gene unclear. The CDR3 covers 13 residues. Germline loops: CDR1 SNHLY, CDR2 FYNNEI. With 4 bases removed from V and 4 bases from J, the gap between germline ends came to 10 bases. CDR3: CASSVLVGYGYTF. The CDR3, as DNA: TGTGCCAGCAGTGTATTGGTCGGCTATGGCTACACCTTC.

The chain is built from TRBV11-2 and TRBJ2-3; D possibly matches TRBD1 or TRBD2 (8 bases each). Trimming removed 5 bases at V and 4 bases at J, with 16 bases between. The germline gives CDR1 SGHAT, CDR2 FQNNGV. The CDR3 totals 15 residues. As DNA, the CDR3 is TGTGCCAGCAGCCGGGAGGGACAGGAGGCAGATACGCAGTATTTT. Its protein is CASSREGQEADTQYF.